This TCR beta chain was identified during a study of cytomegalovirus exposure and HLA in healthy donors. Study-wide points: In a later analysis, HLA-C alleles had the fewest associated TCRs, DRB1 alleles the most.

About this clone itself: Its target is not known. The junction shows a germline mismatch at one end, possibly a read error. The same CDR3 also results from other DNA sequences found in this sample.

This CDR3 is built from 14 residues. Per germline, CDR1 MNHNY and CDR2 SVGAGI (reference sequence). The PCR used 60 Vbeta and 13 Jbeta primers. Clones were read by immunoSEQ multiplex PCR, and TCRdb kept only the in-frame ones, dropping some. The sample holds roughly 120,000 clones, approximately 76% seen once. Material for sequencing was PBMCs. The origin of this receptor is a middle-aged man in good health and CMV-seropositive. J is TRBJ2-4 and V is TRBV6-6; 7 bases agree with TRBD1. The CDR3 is CASSLRTGKNIQYF. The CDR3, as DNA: TGTGCTAGCAGTCTTCGGACAGGAAAAAACATTCAGTACTTC.